These T cell receptor beta chains were read from a single sample in a study of OX40 agonist ivuxolimab in advanced cancers. Libraries were prepared by immunoSEQ multiplex PCR; TCRdb keeps only in-frame clonotypes and omits some of them. The repertoire holds approximately 86,000 clones, with about nine tenths as singletons. The specimen comprised CD4+ or CD8+ T cells sorted from blood, sampled in a trial of the OX40 agonist ivuxolimab. Receptors were obtained from an adult with an advanced solid tumor such as melanoma, head and neck, liver or kidney cancer. CDR3s include the opening cysteine and the closing phenylalanine or tryptophan. Fields, in order: D gene, J gene, clone size, V gene, CDR3 DNA, CDR3 protein. The D gene is left open where the match is weak. Only part of the rows carry a size: once, few, many, or a class if the clone is expanded.

d_gene: NA; j_gene: TRBJ1-5; abundance: NA; v_gene: TRBV4-3; CDR3nt: TGCGCCAGCAGCCAAGATTTTCGTCAGGGACAGCCCCAGCATTTT; CDR3aa: CASSQDFRQGQPQHF
d_gene: NA; j_gene: TRBJ2-2; abundance: NA; v_gene: TRBV18; CDR3nt: TGTGCCAGCTCTCGGGAGATTATACAGAACACCGGGGAGCTGTTTTTT; CDR3aa: CASSREIIQNTGELFF
d_gene: TRBD1; j_gene: TRBJ2-5; abundance: NA; v_gene: TRBV19; CDR3nt: TGTGCCAGTAGTATGGGACAGGGGTGGGAGACCCAGTACTTC; CDR3aa: CASSMGQGWETQYF
d_gene: NA; j_gene: TRBJ2-7; abundance: NA; v_gene: TRBV27; CDR3nt: TGTGCCAGCAGTCTGAAATGGGACTCGCGATTAGAGTACTTC; CDR3aa: CASSLKWDSRLEYF
d_gene: NA; j_gene: TRBJ2-4; abundance: NA; v_gene: TRBV9; CDR3nt: TGTGCCAGCAGCGCGGGACTCGTGGGGAAAAACATTCAGTACTTC; CDR3aa: CASSAGLVGKNIQYF
d_gene: NA; j_gene: TRBJ1-2; abundance: NA; v_gene: TRBV10-3; CDR3nt: TGTGCCATCAGTGCCCCGGACACTCTAAACTATGGCTACACCTTC; CDR3aa: CAISAPDTLNYGYTF
d_gene: TRBD1; j_gene: TRBJ1-5; abundance: NA; v_gene: TRBV7-9; CDR3nt: TGTGCCAGCAGCGTACAGGGGAGCGATCAGCCCCAGCATTTT; CDR3aa: CASSVQGSDQPQHF
d_gene: NA; j_gene: TRBJ1-2; abundance: NA; v_gene: TRBV7-8; CDR3nt: TGTGCCAGCAGCTTAGGGAGCTTGGGGACATCCTCTGGCTACACCTTC; CDR3aa: CASSLGSLGTSSGYTF
d_gene: NA; j_gene: TRBJ2-7; abundance: NA; v_gene: TRBV4-1; CDR3nt: TGCGCCAGCAGCCGTATACCGGGGAGCTCCTACGAGCAGTACTTC; CDR3aa: CASSRIPGSSYEQYF
d_gene: TRBD1; j_gene: TRBJ1-2; abundance: NA; v_gene: TRBV28; CDR3nt: TGTGCCAGCAGTTCCGGACAGGGTAACTATGGCTACACCTTC; CDR3aa: CASSSGQGNYGYTF
d_gene: NA; j_gene: TRBJ2-3; abundance: NA; v_gene: TRBV5-1; CDR3nt: TGCGCCAGCAGCTTTGGTGGTCCTTCCACAGATACGCAGTATTTT; CDR3aa: CASSFGGPSTDTQYF
d_gene: NA; j_gene: TRBJ2-5; abundance: NA; v_gene: TRBV5-6; CDR3nt: TGTGCCAGCGAACGTAGAGGGGGGGAGACCCAGTACTTC; CDR3aa: CASERRGGETQYF
d_gene: NA; j_gene: TRBJ2-7; abundance: once; v_gene: TRBV5-1; CDR3nt: TGCGCCAGCAGCTTGGACAGGAGGTCCTACGAGCAGTACTTC; CDR3aa: CASSLDRRSYEQYF
d_gene: NA; j_gene: TRBJ2-5; abundance: NA; v_gene: TRBV6-6; CDR3nt: TGTGCCAGCAGTTTAAGCGGCATAGAGACCCAGTACTTC; CDR3aa: CASSLSGIETQYF
d_gene: NA; j_gene: TRBJ2-5; abundance: NA; v_gene: TRBV5-1; CDR3nt: TGCGCCAGCAGCCCAACGCCCCAAGAGACCCAGTACTTC; CDR3aa: CASSPTPQETQYF
d_gene: TRBD1; j_gene: TRBJ1-5; abundance: NA; v_gene: TRBV18; CDR3nt: TGTGCCAGCTCACAAGACAGGGAACGGCAGCCCCAGCATTTT; CDR3aa: CASSQDRERQPQHF
d_gene: TRBD2; j_gene: TRBJ2-5; abundance: NA; v_gene: TRBV7-9; CDR3nt: TGTGCCAGCAGCTCTAGCTGGGGGGGAGAGACCCAGTACTTC; CDR3aa: CASSSSWGGETQYF
d_gene: NA; j_gene: TRBJ2-7; abundance: NA; v_gene: TRBV27; CDR3nt: TGTGCCAGCAGTTCACAGAGGACTACTTCCTACGAGCAGTACTTC; CDR3aa: CASSSQRTTSYEQYF
d_gene: NA; j_gene: TRBJ2-2; abundance: NA; v_gene: TRBV30; CDR3nt: TGTGCCTGGTCGCTGGGCGGGGAGCTGTTTTTT; CDR3aa: CAWSLGGELFF
d_gene: NA; j_gene: TRBJ2-1; abundance: NA; v_gene: TRBV5-4; CDR3nt: TGTGCCAGCAGCATTGACAGGAACAATGAGCAGTTCTTC; CDR3aa: CASSIDRNNEQFF
d_gene: TRBD2; j_gene: TRBJ2-1; abundance: NA; v_gene: TRBV5-1; CDR3nt: TGCGCCAGCAGCTCGAGCGGGAGCTCCTACAATGAGCAGTTCTTC; CDR3aa: CASSSSGSSYNEQFF
d_gene: NA; j_gene: TRBJ2-3; abundance: once; v_gene: TRBV7-3; CDR3nt: TGTGCCAGCAGCTCCCCTAGTAGTGATACGCAGTATTTT; CDR3aa: CASSSPSSDTQYF
d_gene: NA; j_gene: TRBJ1-2; abundance: NA; v_gene: TRBV5-8; CDR3nt: TGTGCCAGCAGCTTGGGACAAAGGGGAACCTATGGCTACACCTTC; CDR3aa: CASSLGQRGTYGYTF
d_gene: TRBD2; j_gene: TRBJ2-1; abundance: NA; v_gene: TRBV30; CDR3nt: TGTGCCTGGAGTCCGGGGACTAGCGGTTACAATGAGCAGTTCTTC; CDR3aa: CAWSPGTSGYNEQFF
d_gene: TRBD2; j_gene: TRBJ2-1; abundance: NA; v_gene: TRBV7-9; CDR3nt: TGTGCCAGCAGTTCATCGACTAGCGGGAGAGTTAATGAGCAGTTCTTC; CDR3aa: CASSSSTSGRVNEQFF
d_gene: NA; j_gene: TRBJ1-3; abundance: once; v_gene: TRBV28; CDR3nt: TGTGCCAGCAGTTTATACGGGAGCAACACCATATATTTT; CDR3aa: CASSLYGSNTIYF
d_gene: TRBD1; j_gene: TRBJ2-1; abundance: NA; v_gene: TRBV2; CDR3nt: TGTGCCAGCAGTGAACGGCAGGGGGTTGGGGATGAGCAGTTCTTC; CDR3aa: CASSERQGVGDEQFF
d_gene: NA; j_gene: TRBJ2-5; abundance: NA; v_gene: TRBV18; CDR3nt: TGTGCCAGCTCACTCAGAGTCAGGGCCGGGGAGACCCAGTACTTC; CDR3aa: CASSLRVRAGETQYF
d_gene: TRBD2; j_gene: TRBJ2-7; abundance: few; v_gene: TRBV30; CDR3nt: TGTGCCTGGAGTCGAGCGGGGCCTTCCTACGAGCAGTACTTC; CDR3aa: CAWSRAGPSYEQYF
d_gene: NA; j_gene: TRBJ2-7; abundance: NA; v_gene: TRBV7-6; CDR3nt: TGTGCCAGCAGCTTTCAGCTCGGCGAGCAGTACTTC; CDR3aa: CASSFQLGEQYF
d_gene: TRBD1; j_gene: TRBJ1-1; abundance: few; v_gene: TRBV10-3; CDR3nt: TGTGCCATCAGGGGACAGTACACTGAAGCTTTCTTT; CDR3aa: CAIRGQYTEAFF
d_gene: NA; j_gene: TRBJ2-5; abundance: NA; v_gene: TRBV7-3; CDR3nt: TGTGCCAGCAGCTTAACGGGTCTCAGGGGAGAGACCCAGTACTTC; CDR3aa: CASSLTGLRGETQYF
d_gene: NA; j_gene: TRBJ2-5; abundance: NA; v_gene: TRBV5-4; CDR3nt: TGTGCCAGCAGCGCGGGACAGTCGCAAGAGACCCAGTACTTC; CDR3aa: CASSAGQSQETQYF
d_gene: TRBD1; j_gene: TRBJ1-5; abundance: few; v_gene: TRBV30; CDR3nt: TGTGCCTGGAGTGTTGTGACAGGGCAAAAGCCCCAGCATTTT; CDR3aa: CAWSVVTGQKPQHF
d_gene: NA; j_gene: TRBJ2-2; abundance: NA; v_gene: TRBV5-1; CDR3nt: TGCGCCAGCAGCCCCAGGGACACCGGGGAGCTGTTTTTT; CDR3aa: CASSPRDTGELFF
d_gene: NA; j_gene: TRBJ2-3; abundance: NA; v_gene: TRBV5-1; CDR3nt: TGCGCCAGCAGCTTGGCCTTTGCGGACACAGATACGCAGTATTTT; CDR3aa: CASSLAFADTDTQYF
d_gene: TRBD1; j_gene: TRBJ1-2; abundance: NA; v_gene: TRBV9; CDR3nt: TGTGCCAGCAGCGTAAGGGACAGGGATGGCTACACCTTC; CDR3aa: CASSVRDRDGYTF
d_gene: NA; j_gene: TRBJ2-2; abundance: NA; v_gene: TRBV7-3; CDR3nt: TGTGCCAGCAGCCCGGGGTCAGCGACCGGGGAGCTGTTTTTT; CDR3aa: CASSPGSATGELFF
d_gene: TRBD2; j_gene: TRBJ2-5; abundance: NA; v_gene: TRBV5-4; CDR3nt: TGTGCCAGCAGCTCTCCCGGGACTAGCGGGAGGGCCGTGGAGACCCAGTACTTC; CDR3aa: CASSSPGTSGRAVETQYF
d_gene: NA; j_gene: TRBJ2-3; abundance: NA; v_gene: TRBV5-1; CDR3nt: TGCGCCAGCAGCTTGGGCGGGACACACGGCACAGATACGCAGTATTTT; CDR3aa: CASSLGGTHGTDTQYF
d_gene: TRBD2; j_gene: TRBJ2-1; abundance: NA; v_gene: TRBV6-6; CDR3nt: TGTGCCAGCAGTCCCCGGGTGCGGGAGGGCCGTGATGAGCAGTTCTTC; CDR3aa: CASSPRVREGRDEQFF
d_gene: TRBD2; j_gene: TRBJ2-7; abundance: NA; v_gene: TRBV28; CDR3nt: TGTGCCAGCAGTTCACAACAAGGACTAGCGGGAGTCAGCGGCGAGCAGTACTTC; CDR3aa: CASSSQQGLAGVSGEQYF
d_gene: NA; j_gene: TRBJ1-1; abundance: few; v_gene: TRBV2; CDR3nt: TGTGCCAGCAGTGAAGCTGGACAGTTCACTGAAGCTTTCTTT; CDR3aa: CASSEAGQFTEAFF
d_gene: NA; j_gene: TRBJ2-7; abundance: NA; v_gene: TRBV29-1; CDR3nt: TGCAGCGTTTTAAATAGTGAGGGTAGCGGCTACGAGCAGTACTTC; CDR3aa: CSVLNSEGSGYEQYF
d_gene: NA; j_gene: TRBJ1-1; abundance: NA; v_gene: TRBV19; CDR3nt: TGTGCCAGTAGTATAAGTGGGGGACGGAACACTGAAGCTTTCTTT; CDR3aa: CASSISGGRNTEAFF
d_gene: NA; j_gene: TRBJ2-5; abundance: NA; v_gene: TRBV7-6; CDR3nt: TGTGCCAGCAGCTTATCCCCAGAGACCCAGTACTTC; CDR3aa: CASSLSPETQYF
d_gene: NA; j_gene: TRBJ2-2; abundance: NA; v_gene: TRBV10-2; CDR3nt: TGCGCCAGCAGCTGGCAGGTCGACACCGGGGAGCTGTTTTTT; CDR3aa: CASSWQVDTGELFF
d_gene: NA; j_gene: TRBJ2-7; abundance: NA; v_gene: TRBV27; CDR3nt: TGTGCCAGCAGTCCCAGGGTACCACCATACGAGCAGTACTTC; CDR3aa: CASSPRVPPYEQYF
d_gene: TRBD2; j_gene: TRBJ2-3; abundance: NA; v_gene: TRBV6-6; CDR3nt: TGTGCCAGCAGTTCCAGGACTAGCGGGGTCACAGATACGCAGTATTTT; CDR3aa: CASSSRTSGVTDTQYF
d_gene: NA; j_gene: TRBJ2-7; abundance: NA; v_gene: TRBV6-5; CDR3nt: TGTGCCAGCAGTTACTCGAGACGTATCGGCTTCTACGAGCAGTACTTC; CDR3aa: CASSYSRRIGFYEQYF
d_gene: NA; j_gene: TRBJ2-5; abundance: NA; v_gene: TRBV6-5; CDR3nt: TGTGCCAGCAGTTACACAGTGCGGGACCCAGAGACCCAGTACTTC; CDR3aa: CASSYTVRDPETQYF
d_gene: TRBD2; j_gene: TRBJ2-5; abundance: NA; v_gene: TRBV28; CDR3nt: TGTGCCAGCAGCCGGACTAGCGCGGAGACCCAGTACTTC; CDR3aa: CASSRTSAETQYF